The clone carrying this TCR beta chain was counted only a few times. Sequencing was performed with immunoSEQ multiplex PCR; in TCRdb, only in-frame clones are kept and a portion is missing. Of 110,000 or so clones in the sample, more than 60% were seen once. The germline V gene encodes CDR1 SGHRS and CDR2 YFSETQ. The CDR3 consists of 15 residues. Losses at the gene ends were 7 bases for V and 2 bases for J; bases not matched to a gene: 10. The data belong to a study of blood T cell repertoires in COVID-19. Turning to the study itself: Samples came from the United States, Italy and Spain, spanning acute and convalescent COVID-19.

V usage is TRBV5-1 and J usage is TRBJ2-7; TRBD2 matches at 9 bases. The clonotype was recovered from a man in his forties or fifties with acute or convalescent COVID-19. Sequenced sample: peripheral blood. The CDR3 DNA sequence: TGCGCCAGCGCAGCGGGGGGCAGTAGGGCCTACGAGCAGTACTTC. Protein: CASAAGGSRAYEQYF.